This T cell receptor beta chain emerged from a study of regulatory T cells in long-lasting Graves disease. For TCR beta, libraries came from iRepertoire HTBI primers and Arm-PCR of CDR3 regions. TCRdb reprocessed the multiplex PCR reads with MiXCR, giving one entry per CDR3 protein. The data show roughly 610,000 distinct CDR3 sequences, 16% seen once. This clonotype showed up many times. Its ends do not fully match the called genes, so a read error is possible. This sample's time point: newly diagnosed GD, antithyroid drugs for less than 3 months. Following extraction of RNA from PBMCs, that RNA was used to make the TCR library. The guidelines of the American Thyroid Association were the basis for diagnosing Graves' disease. These data were also reused for a study on T cells in Graves' hyperthyroidism and ophthalmopathy. That publication notes: Researchers barred patients who had uncontrolled infection, other autoimmune disease, pregnancy or lactation.

This sample comprised peripheral blood mononuclear cells (PBMCs), obtained at new diagnosis, from a patient treated with antithyroid drugs. This sequence was found in a woman aged 30 to 39 with Graves disease.

The CDR3: CASAMDRVLTRELFF. The DNA for the CDR3 is TGTGCTAGTGCTATGGACAGGGTCCTCACCAGGGAGCTGTTTTTT. The rearrangement uses TRBV12-5 and TRBJ2-2; 8 bases align to TRBD1. The CDR3 extends over 15 amino acids. Looked up from germline, CDR1 is LGHNT and CDR2 is FRNRAP.